This is a list of T cell receptor beta chains from one sample in a study of cytotoxic CD8 clonotypes in ibrutinib-treated CLL. Profiling relied on immunoSEQ multiplex PCR, and the TCRdb table lists in-frame clones only, not all of them. The table lists roughly 180,000 clones, over 60% of them singletons. Material: PBMCs, obtained after 24 months of ibrutinib treatment. The receptors stem from a human donor with chronic lymphocytic leukemia. Both conserved end residues are part of each CDR3. Fields, in order: V gene, CDR3 protein.

V gene: TRBV4-1; CDR3 protein: CASSQDNWNTRTGELFF
V gene: TRBV18; CDR3 protein: CASSPQGSAGYEQYF
V gene: TRBV19; CDR3 protein: CASSPVNSNQPQHF
V gene: TRBV30; CDR3 protein: CAWSEDSYEQYF
V gene: TRBV5-6; CDR3 protein: CASSVVNTGELFF
V gene: TRBV6-5; CDR3 protein: CASSTQRISSYEQYF
V gene: TRBV7-8; CDR3 protein: CASSVSGSYEQYF
V gene: TRBV7-9; CDR3 protein: CASSLAGGPAEQFF
V gene: TRBV5-5; CDR3 protein: CASSPNVGGGQPQHF
V gene: TRBV25-1; CDR3 protein: CASTLGRPGANVLTF
V gene: TRBV7-9; CDR3 protein: CASSPPGGPAGELFF
V gene: TRBV30; CDR3 protein: CAWSVKNRGPVNTEAFF
V gene: TRBV28; CDR3 protein: CASSSPPAHTDTQYF
V gene: TRBV30; CDR3 protein: CAWSVPTSPLHF
V gene: TRBV19; CDR3 protein: CASSIVRVNTGELFF
V gene: TRBV7-2; CDR3 protein: CASSLEQSNTEAFF
V gene: TRBV7-9; CDR3 protein: CASSLDVGGLHEQFF